This T cell receptor beta chain was identified during a study of CD8+ T cells in alopecia areata (dated by TCRdb to 2016 to 2019). Regarding the research as a whole: The treated patients, all with moderate-to-severe alopecia areata, were enrolled in an open-label pilot trial of oral tofacitinib given at 5 to 10 mg twice daily. Tofacitinib was administered for 6 to 18 months, and 6 months of follow-up off drug were then conducted to assess delayed response and recurrence. The SALT score, which quantifies the percentage of affected scalp surface area, was used to measure disease severity in treated patients. High-throughput TCRbeta sequencing was used to examine T cell clonal expansion in alopecia areata in both the C3H/HeJ mouse model and human patients. On the human side, TCRbeta sequencing was run on scalp tissue and on sorted CD4+ and CD8+ peripheral blood T cells from healthy controls and from alopecia areata patients with either patchy or totalis/universalis disease. Tofacitinib-treated patients had biopsies at baseline and at 4 and 24 weeks of treatment, with a later scalp biopsy in several patients. Clonality in the scalp was compared among normal scalp (n=4), patchy alopecia areata scalp (n=8), and alopecia totalis/universalis scalp (n=8). The RNA source kit depended on sample type: the PAXgene miRNA kit for fixed scalp, the miRNeasy kit for PBMCs, and the RNeasy kit for mouse skin. Amplification of TCRbeta CDR3 regions was done by immunoSEQ multiplex PCR using 35 Vbeta forward primers and 13 Jbeta reverse primers. Here is what the overall study found, with its caveats: Shared TCR sequences between patients were less evident than in mice, which may be partly attributable to HLA diversity in the patient population. Compared with normal scalp, lesional scalp, particularly in alopecia totalis/universalis, had higher clonality and more expanded CD8+ clones, which suggests antigenic drive. Tofacitinib significantly lowered scalp clonality and the number of expanded CD8+ clones among the top 100 scalp clones. Unlike mouse skin, where gammadelta T cells dominate, normal human skin contains resident alphabeta T cells that get sequenced too, which complicates analysis of the scalp TCR repertoire. Because the treated cohort was small and had just a single nonresponder, larger studies are needed to establish links between baseline CD8+ expansion and response. During tofacitinib treatment, many expanded lesional clones stuck around in both scalp and blood, and this persistence may partly explain why relapse happens after treatment is stopped.

The time point label, as the study defines it: about 4 weeks on oral tofacitinib. This sample's treatment or condition label indicates: oral pan-JAK inhibitor, 5-10 mg twice daily. Lesional scalp punch biopsies and peripheral blood were collected from alopecia areata patients. PBMCs were isolated by density centrifugation and stained for CD3, CD4 and CD8, after which CD4+ and CD8+ T cells were sorted on a FACSAria. The library was prepared using the immunoSEQ multiplex PCR assay. RNA was extracted from all samples and reverse transcribed into cDNA as template for TCR sequencing. First-strand cDNA was synthesized with SuperScript III using a 2:1 mix of oligo-dT and random hexamers. A synthetic immune receptor repertoire was used to measure amplification bias, and any remaining bias was corrected computationally. In the authors' own workflow: After raw reads were preprocessed to remove errors, the CDR3 was defined following IMGT conventions as running from the conserved cysteine to phenylalanine. Clonality was calculated as 1 minus Shannon entropy normalized by log2 of the number of productive unique TCRs. Whether each scalp clone was CD4 or CD8 was inferred by checking scalp TCRbeta sequences against the CD4 and CD8 repertoires from sorted blood. TCRdb took this table from immuneACCESS and kept in-frame rearrangements with V and J called. Such tables lack part of the clones; where checked against another copy, unresolved V genes explain under half of the gap, and the rest is unexplained. The D gene and trimming were derived from the DNA, and the V and J assignments and clone size from that table. The sample data list around 190,000 clones, and 64% of these were observed just once. The ten largest account for roughly 4.2% of the sample.

Trimming removed 2 bases from V and 14 bases from J, leaving 13 bases between the germline ends. The CDR3 runs 13 residues from the cysteine to the phenylalanine. This entry keeps only the CDR3 DNA: 39 bases, framed from base 1. According to the germline V gene, CDR1 reads LGHNA and CDR2 reads YSLEER. Points on this clone: What this receptor recognizes is not known. The sample holds no much larger clone one base away, and base qualities are not on file.

The sequencing used CD4+ T cells sorted from blood, collected at week 4, from a patient treated with tofacitinib. The TCR sequence derives from a human donor with alopecia areata. The V gene is TRBV4-3 and the J gene is TRBJ1-6; the D gene is possibly TRBD1, with 6 bases matching. CDR3 sequence: CASSQQTGGTLHF. The nucleotide sequence is given as TGCGCCAGCAGCCAACAGACAGGTGGGACCCTCCACTTT.